The rows below give T cell receptor beta chains drawn from one sample of a study of blood T cell repertoires in COVID-19. TCRdb's copy holds only in-frame clones and misses some; the assay was immunoSEQ multiplex PCR. This sample has around 170,000 clones; roughly 70% occur once, and the top ten carry about 3%. Material: peripheral blood. The receptors come from a woman of 80 years or more with acute or convalescent COVID-19. Each CDR3 is given with its conserved first and last residue. The order of the fields is J gene, V gene, CDR3 protein.

j_call: TRBJ2-7; v_call: TRBV28; cdr3_aa: CASSVLREQYF
j_call: TRBJ1-1; v_call: TRBV9; cdr3_aa: CASSATANTEAFF
j_call: TRBJ1-1; v_call: TRBV9; cdr3_aa: CASSVLPSATSEAFF
j_call: TRBJ2-5; v_call: TRBV11-2; cdr3_aa: CASNGLAGRQETQYF
j_call: TRBJ2-5; v_call: TRBV27; cdr3_aa: CASSADRRETQYF
j_call: TRBJ2-6; v_call: TRBV2; cdr3_aa: CASSVRSGANVLTF
j_call: TRBJ2-2; v_call: TRBV5-1; cdr3_aa: CASSGAGGTNTGELFF
j_call: TRBJ1-1; v_call: TRBV19; cdr3_aa: CASKLNRGDTEAFF
j_call: TRBJ2-1; v_call: TRBV5-1; cdr3_aa: CASSFQSYNEQFF
j_call: TRBJ1-1; v_call: TRBV5-4; cdr3_aa: CASSPSSRNTEAFF
j_call: TRBJ2-1; v_call: TRBV6-2/TRBV6-3; cdr3_aa: CASRYALAANEQFF
j_call: TRBJ1-5; v_call: TRBV19; cdr3_aa: CASRGGQGYSNQPQHF
j_call: TRBJ2-2; v_call: TRBV4-2; cdr3_aa: CASSLQKLAGWGTGELFF
j_call: TRBJ1-5; v_call: TRBV2; cdr3_aa: CASTAQGIGDNQPQHF
j_call: TRBJ2-7; v_call: TRBV5-5; cdr3_aa: CASSFTGAGSYEQYF
j_call: TRBJ2-7; v_call: TRBV11-2; cdr3_aa: CASSLDNRGHDEQYF
j_call: TRBJ1-5; v_call: TRBV19; cdr3_aa: CASSSGTGRSNQPQHF
j_call: TRBJ1-1; v_call: TRBV5-1; cdr3_aa: CASGRGTALGMNTEAFF
j_call: TRBJ2-5; v_call: TRBV5-1; cdr3_aa: CASSLATSGAQETQYF
j_call: TRBJ2-2; v_call: TRBV7-2; cdr3_aa: CASSLGPRGNTGELFF
j_call: TRBJ2-1; v_call: TRBV6-5; cdr3_aa: CASSKTSGQSEQFF
j_call: TRBJ2-7; v_call: TRBV3-1/TRBV3-2; cdr3_aa: CASSQGPIADYEQYF
j_call: TRBJ2-7; v_call: TRBV18; cdr3_aa: CASSPAVNSYEQYF
j_call: TRBJ1-6; v_call: TRBV6-5; cdr3_aa: CASTRDRGNSPLHF
j_call: TRBJ1-2; v_call: TRBV12-3/TRBV12-4; cdr3_aa: CASSSGQAFTF
j_call: TRBJ2-7; v_call: TRBV28; cdr3_aa: CATVNSSPYEQYF
j_call: TRBJ1-1; v_call: TRBV28; cdr3_aa: CASIGDRTTGNLHFEAFF
j_call: TRBJ1-3; v_call: TRBV19; cdr3_aa: CASTEIFSGNTIYF
j_call: TRBJ2-4; v_call: TRBV6-9; cdr3_aa: CASSPPGGSNINIQYF
j_call: TRBJ1-2; v_call: TRBV9; cdr3_aa: CASSVAGGAGYGYTF
j_call: TRBJ2-1; v_call: TRBV4-1; cdr3_aa: CASSQVSDNEQFF
j_call: TRBJ2-7; v_call: TRBV28; cdr3_aa: CASTGRGSGRTDYYYEQYF
j_call: TRBJ1-2; v_call: TRBV6-5; cdr3_aa: CASSHLTGVYGYTF
j_call: TRBJ2-1; v_call: TRBV11-2; cdr3_aa: CASSLVVPEGEQFF
j_call: TRBJ1-5; v_call: TRBV27; cdr3_aa: CASRQGTQPQHF
j_call: TRBJ2-2; v_call: TRBV2; cdr3_aa: CASRADSATGELFF
j_call: TRBJ2-5; v_call: TRBV19; cdr3_aa: CASRTGTSHSETQYF
j_call: TRBJ2-1; v_call: TRBV11-3; cdr3_aa: CASSPASAHNEQFF
j_call: TRBJ1-1; v_call: TRBV6-5; cdr3_aa: CASSYRSGDTEAFF
j_call: TRBJ2-1; v_call: TRBV6-1; cdr3_aa: CASSDASSGREGEQFF
j_call: TRBJ2-7; v_call: TRBV2; cdr3_aa: CASRETGESYEQYF
j_call: TRBJ2-3; v_call: TRBV5-6; cdr3_aa: CASSPLTGNTDTQYF
j_call: TRBJ2-1; v_call: TRBV20-1; cdr3_aa: CSAPAPREQFF